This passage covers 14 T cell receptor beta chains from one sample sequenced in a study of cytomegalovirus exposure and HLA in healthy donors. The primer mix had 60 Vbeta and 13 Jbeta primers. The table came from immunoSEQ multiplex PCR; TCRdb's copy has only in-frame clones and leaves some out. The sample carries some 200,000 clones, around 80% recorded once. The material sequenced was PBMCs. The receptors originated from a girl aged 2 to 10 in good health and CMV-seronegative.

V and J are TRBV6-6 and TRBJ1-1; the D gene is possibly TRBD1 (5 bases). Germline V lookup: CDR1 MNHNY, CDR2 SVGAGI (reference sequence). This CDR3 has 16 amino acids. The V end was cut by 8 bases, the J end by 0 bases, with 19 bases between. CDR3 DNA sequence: TGTGCCAGCGCCCCCCCTAACAGGCTCATGAACACTGAAGCTTTCTTT. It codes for CASAPPNRLMNTEAFF.

CDR3: CASSVRDGEGEKLFF. The CDR3 bases are TGTGCCAGCAGTGTACGGGACGGGGAGGGCGAAAAACTGTTTTTT. The rearrangement joins TRBV2 to TRBJ1-4; possible D gene TRBD1, 5 bases. Germline-derived CDR1 and CDR2 are SNHLY and FYNNEI. This CDR3 spans 15 amino acids. Trimming left V 4 bases short and J 8 bases short, with 17 bases between.

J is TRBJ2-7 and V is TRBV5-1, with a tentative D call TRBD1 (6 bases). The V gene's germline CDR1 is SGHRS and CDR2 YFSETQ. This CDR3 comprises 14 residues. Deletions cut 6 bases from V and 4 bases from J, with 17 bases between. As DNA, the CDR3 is TGCGCCAGCAACATGGGGGCAGCCGGGTACGAGCAGTACTTC. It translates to CASNMGAAGYEQYF. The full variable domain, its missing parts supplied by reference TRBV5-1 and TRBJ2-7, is KAGVTQTPRYLIKTRGQQVTLSCSPISGHRSVSWYQQTPGQGLQFLFEYFSETQRNKGNFPGRFSGRQFSNSRSEMNVSTLELGDSALYLCASNMGAAGYEQYFGPGTRLTVT.

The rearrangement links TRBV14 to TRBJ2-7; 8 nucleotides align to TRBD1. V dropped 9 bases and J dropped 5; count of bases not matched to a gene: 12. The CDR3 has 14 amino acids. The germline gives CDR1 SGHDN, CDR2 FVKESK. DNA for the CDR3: TGTGCCAGAGCCCCGGGGCAGGGGGCCCACGAGCAGTACTTC. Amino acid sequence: CARAPGQGAHEQYF.

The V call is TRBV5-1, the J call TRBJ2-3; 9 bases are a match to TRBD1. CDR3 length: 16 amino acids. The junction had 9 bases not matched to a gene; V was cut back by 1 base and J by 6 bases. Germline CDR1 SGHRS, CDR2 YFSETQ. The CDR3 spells CASSLIQGTGMDTQYF. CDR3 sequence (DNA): TGCGCCAGCAGCTTGATCCAGGGGACAGGGATGGATACGCAGTATTTT.

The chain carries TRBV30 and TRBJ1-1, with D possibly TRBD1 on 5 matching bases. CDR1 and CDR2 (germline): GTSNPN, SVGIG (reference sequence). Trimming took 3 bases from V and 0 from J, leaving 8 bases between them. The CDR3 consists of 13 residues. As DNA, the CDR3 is TGTGCCTGGAGATGGGGCGTGAACACTGAAGCTTTCTTT. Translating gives CAWRWGVNTEAFF.

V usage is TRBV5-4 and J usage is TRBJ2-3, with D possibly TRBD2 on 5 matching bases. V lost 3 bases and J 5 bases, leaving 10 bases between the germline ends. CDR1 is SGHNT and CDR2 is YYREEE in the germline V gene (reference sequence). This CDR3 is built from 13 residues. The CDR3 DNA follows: TGTGCCAGCAGCTCCCCAGCGGAAGATACGCAGTATTTT. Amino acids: CASSSPAEDTQYF. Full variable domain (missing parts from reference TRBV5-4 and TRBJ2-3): ETGVTQSPTHLIKTRGQQVTLRCSSQSGHNTVSWYQQALGQGPQFIFQYYREEENGRGNFPPRFSGLQFPNYSSELNVNALELDDSALYLCASSSPAEDTQYFGPGTRLTVL.

The CDR3 nucleotides are TGTGCCAGCAGCTCCGACAGGGTAGGGACCCAGTACTTC. Its protein is CASSSDRVGTQYF. The V gene is TRBV5-8, the J gene TRBJ2-5, with 7 bases aligning to TRBD1. Per germline, CDR1 SGHTS and CDR2 YDEGEE. With V trimmed by 3 bases and J by 7 bases, 6 bases remained unmatched. The CDR3 is 13 amino acids.

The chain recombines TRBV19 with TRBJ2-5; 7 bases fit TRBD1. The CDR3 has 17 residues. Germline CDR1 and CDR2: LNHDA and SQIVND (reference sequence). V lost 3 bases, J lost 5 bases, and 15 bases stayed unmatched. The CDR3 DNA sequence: TGTGCCAGTAGTATCTCCCCCACAGGGGTGATACGGGAGACCCAGTACTTC. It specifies CASSISPTGVIRETQYF.

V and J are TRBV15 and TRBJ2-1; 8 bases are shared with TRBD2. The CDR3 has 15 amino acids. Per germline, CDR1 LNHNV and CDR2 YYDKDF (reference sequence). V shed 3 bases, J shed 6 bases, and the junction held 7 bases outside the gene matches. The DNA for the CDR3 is TGTGCCACCAGCAGGGATACCACTAGCGGCAATGAGCAGTTCTTC. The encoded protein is CATSRDTTSGNEQFF.

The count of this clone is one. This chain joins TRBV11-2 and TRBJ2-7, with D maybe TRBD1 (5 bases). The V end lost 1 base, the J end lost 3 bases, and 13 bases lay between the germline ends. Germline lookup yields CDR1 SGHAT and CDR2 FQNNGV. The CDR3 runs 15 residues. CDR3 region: CASSLGEGVSYEQYF. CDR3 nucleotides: TGTGCCAGCAGCTTAGGCGAAGGGGTTAGCTACGAGCAGTACTTC.

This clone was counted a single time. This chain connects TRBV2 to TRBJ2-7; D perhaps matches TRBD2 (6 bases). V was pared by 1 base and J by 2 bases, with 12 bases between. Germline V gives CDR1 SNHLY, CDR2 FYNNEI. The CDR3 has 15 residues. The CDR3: CASSEGVSGTYEQYF. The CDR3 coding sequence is TGTGCCAGCAGTGAAGGGGTTAGCGGTACCTACGAGCAGTACTTC.

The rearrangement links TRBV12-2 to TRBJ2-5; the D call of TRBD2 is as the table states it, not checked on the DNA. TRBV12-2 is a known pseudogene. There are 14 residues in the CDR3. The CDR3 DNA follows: TGTGCAAGTCGCTTAGTTCTAGCTCAAGAGACCCAGTACTTC. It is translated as CASRLVLAQETQYF.

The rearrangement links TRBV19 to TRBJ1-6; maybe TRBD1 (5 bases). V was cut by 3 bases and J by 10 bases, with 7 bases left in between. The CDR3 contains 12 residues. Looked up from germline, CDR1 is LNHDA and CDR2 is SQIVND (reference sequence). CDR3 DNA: TGTGCCAGTAGTATTCGGGGGTCACCCCTCCACTTT. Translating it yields CASSIRGSPLHF.